This T cell receptor beta chain was recorded in a study of blood T cell repertoires in COVID-19. Study-level background: There were acute and convalescent COVID-19 samples, and they came from the United States, Italy and Spain. T cells, B-cell-depleted T cells, or PBMCs supplied cDNA or gDNA.

The CDR3 is 15 residues long. J gave up 3 bases and V 2 bases, and 2 bases lay outside the gene matches. CDR1 and CDR2 from the germline V gene are SGHTA and FQGNSA. Original processing notes: Amplification of reference gene primers provided the estimated nucleated cell counts. TCRdb's table, derived via immunoSEQ multiplex PCR, lists solely in-frame clones and lacks some. V and J calls and clone size are those listed in that table; D and trimming were worked out from the DNA. This table holds roughly 100,000 clones, about four fifths found once. This TCR was sampled from a man aged 35 to 55 with active or convalescent COVID-19. The V and J genes are TRBV7-2 and TRBJ2-1; 9 nucleotides line up with TRBD2. The sequenced sample consisted of peripheral blood. The DNA of the CDR3 is TGTGCCAGCAGCTTAACGCGGGGGGGCTACAATGAGCAGTTCTTC. It translates to CASSLTRGGYNEQFF.